This paragraph covers one T cell receptor beta chain sequence. The antigen is undetermined. Sampled 1 year posttransplant, controls received myeloablative marrow transplants, methotrexate and a calcineurin inhibitor. The data are from a study of T cells after posttransplantation cyclophosphamide. Overall study findings and caveats: Later post-transplant blood repertoires were often dominated by donor CD8+ memory clones. Recipient CMV seropositivity and CMV reactivation strongly tracked TRB clonality. Blood and skin or GI T cell repertoires showed limited TRB overlap.

Sequencing used immunoSEQ multiplex PCR; TCRdb keeps in-frame clones, though not all of them. There are about 9,800 clones in the sample; about 89% occur only once, and around 4% lies in the top ten. V dropped 10 bases and J dropped 8; count of bases not matched to a gene: 8. The CDR3 sequence is 14 residues long. Per germline, CDR1 LNHDA and CDR2 SQIVND (reference sequence). The J gene is TRBJ2-2, the V gene TRBV19; the match to TRBD2 covers 12 bases. This specimen consisted of PBMCs, obtained around 440 days after allogeneic stem cell transplant with calcineurin inhibitor and methotrexate. The TCR sequence derives from a male patient in his fifties who received an allogeneic stem cell transplant from an unrelated donor, was CMV-positive, and had chronic GVHD only. Certain T cells may be donor cells from the graft. CDR3 sequence reads: CATETSGRSGELFF. The CDR3 bases are TGTGCCACCGAGACTAGCGGGAGATCTGGGGAGCTGTTTTTT.